Reported below is one T cell receptor beta chain. Antigen specificity is unknown. The data were taken from a study of cytomegalovirus exposure and HLA in healthy donors. General study points: Per published reports, the classifier diagnosed cytomegalovirus status with high specificity and sensitivity.

Researchers ran the PCR with 60 Vbeta and 13 Jbeta primers. Here immunoSEQ multiplex PCR was the method, and the copy in TCRdb shows in-frame clones only, minus some. The data contain over 150,000 clones, 60% to 80% of them singletons. The germline V gene has CDR1 SGHTA and CDR2 FQGNSA. The V and J ends lost 4 bases and 0 bases, in that order; junction bases with no gene match: 8. The CDR3 is 16 residues long. Sequences were obtained from PBMCs. The genes are TRBV7-2 and TRBJ2-5; 7 bases are a match to TRBD2. The receptor was isolated from a man aged 25 to 40 in good health and CMV-seropositive. The CDR3 DNA follows: TGTGCCAGCAGCTCTGGGCAGCGGGGTTACCAAGAGACCCAGTACTTC. Its protein is CASSSGQRGYQETQYF.